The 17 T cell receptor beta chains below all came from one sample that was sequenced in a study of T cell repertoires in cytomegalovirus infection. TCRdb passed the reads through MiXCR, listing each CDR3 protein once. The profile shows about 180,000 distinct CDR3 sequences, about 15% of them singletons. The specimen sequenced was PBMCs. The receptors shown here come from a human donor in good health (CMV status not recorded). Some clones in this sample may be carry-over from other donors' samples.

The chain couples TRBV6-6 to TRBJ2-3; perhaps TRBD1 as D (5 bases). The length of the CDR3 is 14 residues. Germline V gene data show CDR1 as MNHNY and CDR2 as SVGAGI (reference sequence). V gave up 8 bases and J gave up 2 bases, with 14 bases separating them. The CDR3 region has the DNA TGTGCCAGCGTTCCCAGGGTCACCACAGATACGCAGTATTTT. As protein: CASVPRVTTDTQYF.

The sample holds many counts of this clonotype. CDR3 sequence: CASSRGSGGDTQYF. CDR3 DNA: TGTGCCAGCAGCCGCGGATCGGGAGGGGATACGCAGTATTTT. The chain has TRBV7-2 and TRBJ2-3, with 8 bases fitting TRBD2. Germline lookup yields CDR1 SGHTA and CDR2 FQGNSA. Trimming at V came to 5 bases and at J to 6 bases, leaving 7 bases not matched to a gene. This CDR3 spans 14 amino acids. Combining the CDR3 with reference TRBV7-2 and TRBJ2-3 gives the whole variable domain GAGVSQSPSNKVTEKGKDVELRCDPISGHTALYWYRQSLGQGLEFLIYFQGNSAPDKSGLPSDRFSAERTGGSVSTLTIQRTQQEDSAVYLCASSRGSGGDTQYFGPGTRLTVL.

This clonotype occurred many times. CDR3 loop: CASSQVPAVGTGGTEAFF. The DNA of the CDR3 is TGTGCCAGCAGCCAAGTGCCGGCGGTGGGGACAGGGGGAACTGAAGCTTTCTTT. This rearrangement joins TRBV4-2 to TRBJ1-1; 11 bases are shared with TRBD1. Germline loops: CDR1 LGHNA, CDR2 YNFKEQ. The CDR3 loop spans 18 amino acids. Germline trimming cut 1 base from V and 5 bases from J; bases unmatched to any gene: 12.

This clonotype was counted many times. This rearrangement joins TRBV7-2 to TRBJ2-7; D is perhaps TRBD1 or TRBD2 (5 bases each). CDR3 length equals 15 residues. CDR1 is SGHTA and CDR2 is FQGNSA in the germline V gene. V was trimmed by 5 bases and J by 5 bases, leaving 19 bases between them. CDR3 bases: TGTGCCAGCAGCCCACGGTGGGACCCTCGGAACGAGCAGTACTTC. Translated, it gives CASSPRWDPRNEQYF.

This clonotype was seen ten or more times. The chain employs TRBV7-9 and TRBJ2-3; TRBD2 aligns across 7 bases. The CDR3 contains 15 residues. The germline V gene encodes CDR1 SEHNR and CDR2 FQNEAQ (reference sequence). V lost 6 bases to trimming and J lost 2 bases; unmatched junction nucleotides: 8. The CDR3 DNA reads TGTGCCAGCAGTACGGGGCGGGAGTCCACAGATACGCAGTATTTT. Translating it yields CASSTGRESTDTQYF.

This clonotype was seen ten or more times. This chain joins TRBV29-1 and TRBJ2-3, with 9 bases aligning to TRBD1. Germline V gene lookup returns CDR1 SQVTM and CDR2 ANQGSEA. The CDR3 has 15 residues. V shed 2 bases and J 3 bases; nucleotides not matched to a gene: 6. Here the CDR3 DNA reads TGCAGCGTTGAAAACGGACAGGGGTGGACAGATACGCAGTATTTT. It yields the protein CSVENGQGWTDTQYF.

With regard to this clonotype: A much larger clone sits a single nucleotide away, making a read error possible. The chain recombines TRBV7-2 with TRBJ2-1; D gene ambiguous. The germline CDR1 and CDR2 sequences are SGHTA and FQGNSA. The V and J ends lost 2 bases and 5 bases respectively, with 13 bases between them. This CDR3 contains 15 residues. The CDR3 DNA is TGTGCCAGCAGCTTATTCGTTGCCAGAAACAATGAGCAGTTCTTC. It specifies CASSLFVARNNEQFF.

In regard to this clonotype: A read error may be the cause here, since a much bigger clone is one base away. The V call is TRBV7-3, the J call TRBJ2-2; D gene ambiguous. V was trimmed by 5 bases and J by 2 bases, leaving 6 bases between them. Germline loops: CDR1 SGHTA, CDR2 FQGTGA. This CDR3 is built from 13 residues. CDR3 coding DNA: TGTGCCAGCAGCCCCCTTAACACCGGGGAGCTGTTTTTT. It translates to CASSPLNTGELFF.

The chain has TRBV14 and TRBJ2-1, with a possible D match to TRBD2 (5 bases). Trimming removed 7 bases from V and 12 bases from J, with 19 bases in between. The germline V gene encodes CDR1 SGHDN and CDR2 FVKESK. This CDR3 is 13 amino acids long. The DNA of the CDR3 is TGTGCCAGCAACTACGTTCGGGATTCCGTGCAGTTCTTC. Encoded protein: CASNYVRDSVQFF.

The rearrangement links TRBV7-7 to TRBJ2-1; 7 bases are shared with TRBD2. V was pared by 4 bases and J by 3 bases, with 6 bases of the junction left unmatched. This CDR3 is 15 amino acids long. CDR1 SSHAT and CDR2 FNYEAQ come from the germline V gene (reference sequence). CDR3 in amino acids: CASSSGLEGYNEQFF. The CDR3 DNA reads TGTGCCAGCAGCTCCGGACTAGAAGGCTACAATGAGCAGTTCTTC.

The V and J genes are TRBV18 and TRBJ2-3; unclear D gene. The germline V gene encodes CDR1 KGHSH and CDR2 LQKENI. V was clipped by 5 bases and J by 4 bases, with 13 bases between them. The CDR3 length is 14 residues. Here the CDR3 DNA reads TGTGCCAGCTCAACCAGACGGAGCTCAGATACGCAGTATTTT. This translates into CASSTRRSSDTQYF.

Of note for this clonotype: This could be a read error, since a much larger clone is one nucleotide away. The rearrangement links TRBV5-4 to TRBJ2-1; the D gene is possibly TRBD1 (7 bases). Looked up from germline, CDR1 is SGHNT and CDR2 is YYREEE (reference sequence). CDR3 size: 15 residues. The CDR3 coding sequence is TGTGCCAGCAGCTTGGGCCAGGGGGGTTTCAATGAGCAGCTCTTC. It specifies CASSLGQGGFNEQLF.

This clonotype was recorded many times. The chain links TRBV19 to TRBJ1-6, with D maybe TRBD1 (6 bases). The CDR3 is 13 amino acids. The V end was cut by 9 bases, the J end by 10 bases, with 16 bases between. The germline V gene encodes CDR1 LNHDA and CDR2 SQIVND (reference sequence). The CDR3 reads CASSYREGSPLHF. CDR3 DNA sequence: TGTGCCAGCAGCTACAGGGAAGGCTCACCCCTCCACTTT.

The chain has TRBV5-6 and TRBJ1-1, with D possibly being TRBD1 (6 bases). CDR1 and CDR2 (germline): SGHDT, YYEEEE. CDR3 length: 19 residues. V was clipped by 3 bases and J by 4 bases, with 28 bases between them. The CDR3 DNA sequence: TGTGCCAGCAGCTCTCTACAGGGATCCTCTCGATTGGGAGGCACTGAAGCTTTCTTT. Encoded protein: CASSSLQGSSRLGGTEAFF.

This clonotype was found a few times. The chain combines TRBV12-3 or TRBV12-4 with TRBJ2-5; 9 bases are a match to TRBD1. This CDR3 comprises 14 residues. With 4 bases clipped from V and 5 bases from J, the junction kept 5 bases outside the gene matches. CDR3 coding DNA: TGTGCCAGCAGTTCTGACAGGGGGACGGAGACCCAGTACTTC. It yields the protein CASSSDRGTETQYF.

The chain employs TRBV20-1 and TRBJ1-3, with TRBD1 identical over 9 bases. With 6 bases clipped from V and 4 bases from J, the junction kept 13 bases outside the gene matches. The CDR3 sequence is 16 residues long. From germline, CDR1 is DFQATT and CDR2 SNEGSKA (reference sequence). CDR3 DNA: TGCAGTGCAAAGGGACAGGGCCGCTCGACCGGAAACACCATATATTTT. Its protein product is CSAKGQGRSTGNTIYF.

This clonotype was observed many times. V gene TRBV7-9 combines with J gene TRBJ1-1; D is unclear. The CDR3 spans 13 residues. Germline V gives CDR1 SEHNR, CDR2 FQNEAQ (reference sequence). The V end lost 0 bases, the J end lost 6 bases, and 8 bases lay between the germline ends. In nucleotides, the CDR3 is TGTGCCAGCAGCTTAGCCGGATTCGCTGAAGCTTTCTTT. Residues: CASSLAGFAEAFF.